This T cell receptor beta chain emerged from a study of T cells in Graves' hyperthyroidism and ophthalmopathy. Germline V gives CDR1 SEHNR, CDR2 FQNEAQ (reference sequence). The germline V and J ends were trimmed by 7 bases and 2 bases, with 14 bases remaining between them. The CDR3 is 14 residues long. Study results and limitations: Before onset, by a median of 6.5 months, the model predicted ophthalmopathy. Most thyroid-expanded clonotypes above 0.001 were also found in blood.

Concerning this clonotype: The antigen remains undetermined.

It was RNA transcripts that yielded the amplified TCR beta CDR3 regions. A first-round RT-PCR of the TCR CDR3 used the HTBI primer set. TCRdb re-called the multiplex PCR reads with MiXCR, one entry per CDR3 protein. The sample lists more than 550,000 distinct CDR3 sequences; around 19% were seen once. Any patient presenting with uncontrolled infection, other autoimmune disease, pregnancy or lactation was left out. V usage is TRBV7-9 and J usage is TRBJ1-1, with D perhaps matching TRBD1 (6 bases). Sequences were obtained from blood. The clonotype originates from a woman in her forties or fifties with Graves' hyperthyroidism that later progressed to Graves' ophthalmopathy. In nucleotides, the CDR3 is TGTGCCAGCAACCGAGGACAGACAAACACTGAAGCTTTCTTT. It yields the protein CASNRGQTNTEAFF.